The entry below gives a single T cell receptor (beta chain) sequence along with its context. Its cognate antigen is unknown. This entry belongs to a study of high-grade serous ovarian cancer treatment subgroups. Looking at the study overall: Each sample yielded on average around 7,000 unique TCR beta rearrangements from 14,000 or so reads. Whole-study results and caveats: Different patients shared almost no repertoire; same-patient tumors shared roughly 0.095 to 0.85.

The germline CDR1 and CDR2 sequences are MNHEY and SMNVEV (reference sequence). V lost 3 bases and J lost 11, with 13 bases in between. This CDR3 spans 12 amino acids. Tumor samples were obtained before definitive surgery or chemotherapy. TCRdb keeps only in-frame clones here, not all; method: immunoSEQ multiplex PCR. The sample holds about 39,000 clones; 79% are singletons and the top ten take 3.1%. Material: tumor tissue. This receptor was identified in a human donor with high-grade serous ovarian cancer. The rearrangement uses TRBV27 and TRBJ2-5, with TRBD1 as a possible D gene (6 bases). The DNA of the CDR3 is TGTGCCAGCAGTTTTTCGACAGGCCCACAGTACTTC. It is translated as CASSFSTGPQYF.